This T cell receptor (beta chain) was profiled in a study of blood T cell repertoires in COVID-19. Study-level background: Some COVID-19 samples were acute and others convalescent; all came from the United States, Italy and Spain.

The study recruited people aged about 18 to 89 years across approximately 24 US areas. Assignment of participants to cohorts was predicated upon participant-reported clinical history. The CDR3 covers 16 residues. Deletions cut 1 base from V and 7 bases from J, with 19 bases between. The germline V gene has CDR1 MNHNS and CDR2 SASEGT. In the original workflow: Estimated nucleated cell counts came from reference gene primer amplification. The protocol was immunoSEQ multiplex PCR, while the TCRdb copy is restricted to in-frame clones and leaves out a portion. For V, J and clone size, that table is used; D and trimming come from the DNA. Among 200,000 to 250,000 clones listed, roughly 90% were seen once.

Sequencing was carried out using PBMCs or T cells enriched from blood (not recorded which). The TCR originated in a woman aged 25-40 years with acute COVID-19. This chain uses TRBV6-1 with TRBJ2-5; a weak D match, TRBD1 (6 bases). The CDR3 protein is CASSEGGRPVAGTQYF. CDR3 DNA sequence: TGTGCCAGCAGTGAAGGGGGGCGCCCCGTCGCGGGGACCCAGTACTTC.